What follows is one TCR beta chain and its context. cDNA synthesis used the whole RNA isolate, giving expressed TCRB sequences. Assay used: immunoSEQ multiplex PCR; TCRdb lists only in-frame clones, some missing. The sample holds 150,000 to 200,000 clones, 9% to 10% seen once. The data were taken from a study of beta chain features in type 1 diabetes. This CDR3 contains 13 residues. CDR1 and CDR2 (germline): SGHAT, FQNNGV. Deletions cut 7 bases from V and 8 bases from J, with 14 bases between. This sequence originates from a woman between 18 and 29 years old in good health. Sequenced input: central memory CD4+ T cells from blood. This rearrangement joins TRBV11-2 to TRBJ2-2, with D possibly TRBD1 on 5 matching bases. CDR3 nucleotides: TGTGCCAGCAACCGTCCCCCAGGGGGGGAGCTGTTTTTT. This gives the protein CASNRPPGGELFF.